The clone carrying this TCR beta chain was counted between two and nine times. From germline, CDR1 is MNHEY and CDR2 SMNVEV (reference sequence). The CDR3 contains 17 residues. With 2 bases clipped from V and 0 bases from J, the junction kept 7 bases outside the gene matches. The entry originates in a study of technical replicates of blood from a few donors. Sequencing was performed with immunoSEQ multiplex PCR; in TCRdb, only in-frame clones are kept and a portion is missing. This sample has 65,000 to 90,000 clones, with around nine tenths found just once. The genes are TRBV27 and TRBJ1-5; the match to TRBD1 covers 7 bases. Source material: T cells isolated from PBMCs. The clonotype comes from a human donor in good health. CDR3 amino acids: CASSLQGGRGSNQPQHF. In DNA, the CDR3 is TGTGCCAGCAGTTTACAAGGGGGCAGGGGTAGCAATCAGCCCCAGCATTTT.